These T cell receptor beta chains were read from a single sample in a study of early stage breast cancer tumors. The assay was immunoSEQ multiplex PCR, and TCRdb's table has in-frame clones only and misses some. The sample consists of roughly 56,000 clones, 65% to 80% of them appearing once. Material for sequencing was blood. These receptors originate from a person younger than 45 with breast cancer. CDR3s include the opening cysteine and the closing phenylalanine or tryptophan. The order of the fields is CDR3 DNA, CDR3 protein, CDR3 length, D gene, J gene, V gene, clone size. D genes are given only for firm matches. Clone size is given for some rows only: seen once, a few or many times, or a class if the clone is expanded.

TGTGCCAGCAGCTTAGTAGCGGGGGGTATCTACGAGCAGTACTTC CASSLVAGGIYEQYF 15 TRBD2 TRBJ2-7 TRBV7-2 NA
TGTGCCAGCAGCGAGAGCGGGAGCTCCTACAATGAGCAGTTCTTC CASSESGSSYNEQFF 15 TRBD2 TRBJ2-1 TRBV9 NA
TGTGCCTGGAGTGAGGGACTAGCGGGAGGAACAGATACGCAGTATTTT CAWSEGLAGGTDTQYF 16 TRBD2 TRBJ2-3 TRBV30 NA
TGTGCCAGCAGTGAGGCTAGGGGTGAGAATGGCTACACCTTC CASSEARGENGYTF 14 NA TRBJ1-2 TRBV25-1 few
TGTGCCAGCAGTGACCGGGCCAACTATGGCTACACCTTC CASSDRANYGYTF 13 NA TRBJ1-2 TRBV6-4 few
TGTGCCAGCAGCCCGATCGGGGACTTAGGGGCCAACGTCCTGACTTTC CASSPIGDLGANVLTF 16 NA TRBJ2-6 TRBV5-5 NA
TGTGCCAGCAGTTTACCGGGGGCCTACGAGCAGTACTTC CASSLPGAYEQYF 13 NA TRBJ2-7 TRBV27 NA
TGCGCCAGCAGCCAAGTCCCCGGTAACACCGGGGAGCTGTTTTTT CASSQVPGNTGELFF 15 NA TRBJ2-2 TRBV4-3 NA
TGTGCCGGGGGGGATAGGGAGTCTTTCTTT CAGGDRESFF 10 NA TRBJ1-1 TRBV30 NA
TGTGCCAGCAGCTCCGGACTAACTCCCGGTGAGCAGTTCTTC CASSSGLTPGEQFF 14 NA TRBJ2-1 TRBV11-3 NA
TGTGCCAGCAGCCATCAGGGTGTGAGGGGCAATCAGCCCCAGCATTTT CASSHQGVRGNQPQHF 16 NA TRBJ1-5 TRBV27 once
TGTGCCAGCAGCTCCCGACTAGCGGGAACCGACGAGCAGTACTTC CASSSRLAGTDEQYF 15 TRBD2 TRBJ2-7 TRBV5-4 NA
TGTGCCAGCAGCTTCGGCGTAGGGAACACTGAAGCTTTCTTT CASSFGVGNTEAFF 14 NA TRBJ1-1 TRBV7-9 NA
TGTGCCTGGAGAGAACAGGGTTCTGTGGGTGGCTACACCTTC CAWREQGSVGGYTF 14 NA TRBJ1-2 TRBV30 few
TGCGCCAGCAGCCAAGATTCCGGGAGGGGTAACATTCAGTACTTC CASSQDSGRGNIQYF 15 TRBD2 TRBJ2-4 TRBV4-3 NA
TGCGCCAGCAGCCAAGATTCCGGGACAGGGGCTGGGGGCTACACCTTC CASSQDSGTGAGGYTF 16 TRBD1 TRBJ1-2 TRBV4-3 NA
TGTGCCAGTAGTATTTTCCAGGGGAAGCGAGGCTACACCTTC CASSIFQGKRGYTF 14 NA TRBJ1-2 TRBV19 few
TGTGCCAGCAGTGTCCTCGGGGGAGATACGCAGTATTTT CASSVLGGDTQYF 13 NA TRBJ2-3 TRBV2 NA
TGCGCCAGCAGCCCGGGGACAGGGCCTAATGAAAAACTGTTTTTT CASSPGTGPNEKLFF 15 TRBD1 TRBJ1-4 TRBV5-1 NA
TGTGCCAGCAGCCAGAGTCCAGGGGATGAAGCTTTCTTT CASSQSPGDEAFF 13 NA TRBJ1-1 TRBV6-5 NA
TGTGCCAGCAGCTTTGCAGGAAGGGACTATGGCTACACCTTC CASSFAGRDYGYTF 14 NA TRBJ1-2 TRBV11-2 NA
TGTGCCAGCAGTGATACCGGCCCCAACAGTAAACTGTTTTTT CASSDTGPNSKLFF 14 NA TRBJ1-4 TRBV27 once
TGTGCCAGCAGCGTAGGCGGTAGCGGGCACCCCTACGAGCAGTACTTC CASSVGGSGHPYEQYF 16 TRBD2 TRBJ2-7 TRBV9 NA
TGTGCCAGCAGCTTTTACAGGGGTTCTGGGGCCAACGTCCTGACTTTC CASSFYRGSGANVLTF 16 TRBD1 TRBJ2-6 TRBV7-6 NA
TGTGCCAGCAGCGTAGCCGGGACAGGGGGCCTTGATACGCAGTATTTT CASSVAGTGGLDTQYF 16 TRBD1 TRBJ2-3 TRBV9 NA
TGCAGCGTTTTAGGGCTTATGAACACTGAAGCTTTCTTT CSVLGLMNTEAFF 13 NA TRBJ1-1 TRBV29-1 NA
TGCGCCAGCAGCTTGGCGGGGACAGGGGCGATTGGCTACACCTTC CASSLAGTGAIGYTF 15 TRBD1 TRBJ1-2 TRBV5-1 once
TGTGCCAGCAGCCAATCTGGGTCAGGGAACAATCAGCCCCAGCATTTT CASSQSGSGNNQPQHF 16 NA TRBJ1-5 TRBV16 NA
TGTGCCTGGAACCGGGACGAACCCTACGAGCAGTACTTC CAWNRDEPYEQYF 13 NA TRBJ2-7 TRBV30 NA
TGTGCCTCGCGTACGGGACAAGAGACTGAAGCTTTCTTT CASRTGQETEAFF 13 NA TRBJ1-1 TRBV10-3 NA
TGTGCCAGCAGCGTAGCACAGGGGGCTATCTTAGGTGAAGCTTTCTTT CASSVAQGAILGEAFF 16 TRBD1 TRBJ1-1 TRBV9 once
TGCGCCAGCAGTGTGAGTCGGGAGGGACCAAGAGGCTACACCTTC CASSVSREGPRGYTF 15 NA TRBJ1-2 TRBV10-2 NA
TGTGCCAGCAGCGTAGGCGGGGACGTGGGCCTCGAGCAGTACTTC CASSVGGDVGLEQYF 15 NA TRBJ2-7 TRBV9 NA
TGTGCCAGCAGCTTAGCGACAGGGGGCCAAGAGACCCAGTACTTC CASSLATGGQETQYF 15 TRBD1 TRBJ2-5 TRBV11-3 NA
TGTGCCAGCAGCAAAGCGGGAGCCTACGGAGTTGACGAGCAGTACTTC CASSKAGAYGVDEQYF 16 TRBD2 TRBJ2-7 TRBV11-2 NA
TGCGCCAGCAGCCAAGACACCGTCAGTTTCGAATCCACCATATATTTT CASSQDTVSFESTIYF 16 NA TRBJ1-3 TRBV4-1 NA
TGCGCCAGCAGCCCGCAGGGGGCGAGCACTGAAGCTTTCTTT CASSPQGASTEAFF 14 TRBD1 TRBJ1-1 TRBV5-1 NA
TGTGCCAGCAGCCGTACCCTTGGGACTACCCGACGCGGCGAGCAGTACTTC CASSRTLGTTRRGEQYF 17 TRBD2 TRBJ2-7 TRBV7-2 NA
TGTGCCAGCAGCTCGGCGGAGGGTTATAATGAGCAGTTCTTC CASSSAEGYNEQFF 14 NA TRBJ2-1 TRBV7-6 NA
TGTGCCAGCTCACCTGAGGGGGCCATTCTCTATGGCTACACCTTC CASSPEGAILYGYTF 15 TRBD1 TRBJ1-2 TRBV18 NA
TGTGCCAGCAGCTTGGATTTGGTCCCGGATAATTCACCCCTCCACTTT CASSLDLVPDNSPLHF 16 NA TRBJ1-6 TRBV5-4 NA
TGTGCCAGCAGCCCCTGGGGGCTCTCCGACAATGAGCAGTTCTTC CASSPWGLSDNEQFF 15 NA TRBJ2-1 TRBV7-2 NA
TGTGCCAGCAGCTTGATGGCAGGGGGCGCTGGGGCCAACGTCCTGACTTTC CASSLMAGGAGANVLTF 17 TRBD1 TRBJ2-6 TRBV11-2 NA
TGTGCCAGCAGTTCGGGACAGGGTGGAGGCTACACCTTC CASSSGQGGGYTF 13 TRBD1 TRBJ1-2 TRBV27 NA
TGTGCCAGCAGCTTAGTCCCAACCTTAGCGGGAGGGAGCACAGATACGCAGTATTTT CASSLVPTLAGGSTDTQYF 19 TRBD2 TRBJ2-3 TRBV7-6 NA
TGTGCCTGGAGTGTACCCGGGATTGATACGCAGTATTTT CAWSVPGIDTQYF 13 NA TRBJ2-3 TRBV30 NA
TGTGCCAGCTCCCAGGCCGCCACAACTAATGAAAAACTGTTTTTT CASSQAATTNEKLFF 15 NA TRBJ1-4 TRBV18 NA
TGTGCTAGTGGTTTGGAGGAAACTGGGGCCAACGTCCTGACTTTC CASGLEETGANVLTF 15 NA TRBJ2-6 TRBV12-5 NA
TGTGCCAGCAGCCAAGAGAGTGGGCAGGCCAGTCTCTATGGCTACACCTTC CASSQESGQASLYGYTF 17 NA TRBJ1-2 TRBV4-2 few
TGCGCCAGCAGTCCGTTGAAGCGGGAGGCGGATACGCAGTATTTT CASSPLKREADTQYF 15 TRBD2 TRBJ2-3 TRBV23-1 NA
TGCGCCAGCAGCTTGGACGGGATCGGAAACACCATATATTTT CASSLDGIGNTIYF 14 NA TRBJ1-3 TRBV5-1 NA
TGCGCCAGCAGTGAGAATTCGGGGAATGACAATGAGCAGTTCTTC CASSENSGNDNEQFF 15 NA TRBJ2-1 TRBV10-1 NA
TGCGCCAGCAGCCAAGAAGTCCTCGGACCGCCATGGAATGAGCAGTTCTTC CASSQEVLGPPWNEQFF 17 NA TRBJ2-1 TRBV4-3 NA
TGTGCCTGGAAGGAACACCCCCGGGCCCGAAGAGGAGAGACCCAGTACTTC CAWKEHPRARRGETQYF 17 NA TRBJ2-5 TRBV30 NA
TGTGCCAGCAGCTTAAGCATCTACGAGCAGTACTTC CASSLSIYEQYF 12 NA TRBJ2-7 TRBV7-9 NA
TGTGCCAGTAGTATAGTATGGAATTCTAACTATGGCTACACCTTC CASSIVWNSNYGYTF 15 NA TRBJ1-2 TRBV19 NA
TGTGCCTGGAGTTCCGTGACAGGGGGCACAGATACGCAGTATTTT CAWSSVTGGTDTQYF 15 TRBD1 TRBJ2-3 TRBV30 NA
TGTGCCAGCAGCTTGCAACGGGGGACTGAAGCTTTCTTT CASSLQRGTEAFF 13 NA TRBJ1-1 TRBV5-6 NA
TGTGCCAGCAGTTACTTGAGGGGAGATCAGCCCCAGCATTTT CASSYLRGDQPQHF 14 NA TRBJ1-5 TRBV6-5 NA